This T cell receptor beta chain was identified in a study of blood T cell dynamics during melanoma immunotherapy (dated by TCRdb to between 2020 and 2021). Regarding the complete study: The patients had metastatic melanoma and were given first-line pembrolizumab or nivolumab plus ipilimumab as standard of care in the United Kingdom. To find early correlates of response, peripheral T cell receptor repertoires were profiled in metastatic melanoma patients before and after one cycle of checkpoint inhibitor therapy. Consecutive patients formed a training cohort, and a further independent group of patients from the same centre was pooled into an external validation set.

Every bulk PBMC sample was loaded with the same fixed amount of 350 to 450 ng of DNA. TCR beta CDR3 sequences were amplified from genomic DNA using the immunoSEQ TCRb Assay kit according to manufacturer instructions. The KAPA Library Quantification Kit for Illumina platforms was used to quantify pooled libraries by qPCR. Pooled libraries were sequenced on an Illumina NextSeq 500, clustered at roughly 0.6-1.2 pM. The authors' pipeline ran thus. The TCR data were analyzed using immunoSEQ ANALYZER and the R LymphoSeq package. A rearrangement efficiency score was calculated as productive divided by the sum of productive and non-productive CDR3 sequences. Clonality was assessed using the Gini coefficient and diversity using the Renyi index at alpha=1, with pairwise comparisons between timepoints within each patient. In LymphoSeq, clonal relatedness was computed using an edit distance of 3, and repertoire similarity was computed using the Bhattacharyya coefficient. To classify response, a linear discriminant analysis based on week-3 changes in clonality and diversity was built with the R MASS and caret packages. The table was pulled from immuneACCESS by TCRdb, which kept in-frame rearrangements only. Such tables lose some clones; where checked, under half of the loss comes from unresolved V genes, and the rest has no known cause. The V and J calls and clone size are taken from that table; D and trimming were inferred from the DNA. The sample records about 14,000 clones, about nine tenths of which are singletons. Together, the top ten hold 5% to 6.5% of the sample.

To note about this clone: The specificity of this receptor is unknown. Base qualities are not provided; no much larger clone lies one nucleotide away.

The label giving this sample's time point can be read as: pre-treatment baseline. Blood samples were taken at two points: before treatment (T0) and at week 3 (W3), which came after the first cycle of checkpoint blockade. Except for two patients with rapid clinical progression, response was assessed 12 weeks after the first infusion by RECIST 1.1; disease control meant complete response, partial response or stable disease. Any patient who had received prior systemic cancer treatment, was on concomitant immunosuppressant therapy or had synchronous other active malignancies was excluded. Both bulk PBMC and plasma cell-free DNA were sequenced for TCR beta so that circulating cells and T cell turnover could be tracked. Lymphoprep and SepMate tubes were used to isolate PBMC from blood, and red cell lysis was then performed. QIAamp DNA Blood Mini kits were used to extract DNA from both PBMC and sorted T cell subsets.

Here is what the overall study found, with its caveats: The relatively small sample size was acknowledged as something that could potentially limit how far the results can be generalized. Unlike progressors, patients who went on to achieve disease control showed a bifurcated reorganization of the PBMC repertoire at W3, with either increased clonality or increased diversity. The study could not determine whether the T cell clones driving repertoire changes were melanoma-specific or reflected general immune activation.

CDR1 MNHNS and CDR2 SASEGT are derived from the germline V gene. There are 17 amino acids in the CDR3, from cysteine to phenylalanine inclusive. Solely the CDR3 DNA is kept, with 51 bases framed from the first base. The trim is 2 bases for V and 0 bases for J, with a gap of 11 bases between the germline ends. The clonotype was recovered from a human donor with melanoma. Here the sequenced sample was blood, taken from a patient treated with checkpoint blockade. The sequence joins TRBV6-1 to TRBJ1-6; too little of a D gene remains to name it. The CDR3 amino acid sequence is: CASSEYRELSYNSPLHF. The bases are TGTGCCAGCAGTGAATATCGGGAACTCTCCTATAATTCACCCCTCCACTTT.